These 23 T cell receptor beta chains were all obtained from the same sample, sequenced in a study of blood T cell repertoires in COVID-19. TCRdb's table, derived via immunoSEQ multiplex PCR, lists solely in-frame clones and lacks some. The table includes roughly 140,000 clones, approximately 84% detected once. The sample consisted of peripheral blood. All receptors derive from a human donor in a cohort sampled during active COVID-19.

This rearrangement joins TRBV2 to TRBJ1-1; TRBD1 is a possible D gene (5 bases). CDR3 length: 16 residues. CDR1 and CDR2 (germline): SNHLY, FYNNEI. Deletions cut 0 bases from V and 10 bases from J, with 21 bases between. CDR3 sequence reads: CASSEAAGGQTGIAFF. In DNA, the CDR3 is TGTGCCAGCAGTGAAGCCGCGGGAGGACAAACAGGCATAGCTTTCTTT.

V usage is TRBV9 and J usage is TRBJ1-2; 7 bases are shared with TRBD1. From germline, CDR1 is SGDLS and CDR2 YYNGEE. Germline trimming cut 2 bases from V and 2 bases from J; bases unmatched to any gene: 0. There are 13 residues in the CDR3. This CDR3 is CASSVGQNYGYTF. CDR3 bases: TGTGCCAGCAGCGTGGGACAGAACTATGGCTACACCTTC. The full variable domain, its missing parts supplied by reference TRBV9 and TRBJ1-2, is DSGVTQTPKHLITATGQRVTLRCSPRSGDLSVYWYQQSLDQGLQFLIQYYNGEERAKGNILERFSAQQFPDLHSELNLSSLELGDSALYFCASSVGQNYGYTFGSGTRLTVV.

This clone came up once. For the CDR3, the DNA is TGTGCAAGTCGCTTAGAGGCAGCGGGGGTAGATTTGGGCGAGCAGTACTTC. This encodes CASRLEAAGVDLGEQYF. The chain employs TRBV12-2 and TRBJ2-7; the listed D gene, TRBD2, was not tested against the DNA. TRBV12-2 is shown as a pseudogene. This CDR3 is built from 17 residues.

The chain is built from TRBV4-3 and TRBJ2-3; the match to TRBD2 covers 12 bases. V lost 3 bases and J lost 3; bases outside the gene matches: 7. Germline CDR1 is LGHNA and CDR2 is YSLEER. This CDR3 has 17 amino acids. Here the CDR3 DNA reads TGCGCCAGCAGCCACCCGACTAGCGGGGGAGGGACAGATACGCAGTATTTT. It codes for CASSHPTSGGGTDTQYF.

This clone turned up a few times. The chain has TRBV6-5 and TRBJ1-1; D ambiguous. From germline, CDR1 is MNHEY and CDR2 SVGAGI. The CDR3 has 13 residues. V was trimmed by 6 bases and J by 6 bases, leaving 14 bases between them. The DNA for the CDR3 is TGTGCCAGCAGATATGAACTCCGGTCTGAAGCTTTCTTT. As protein: CASRYELRSEAFF.

The chain joins TRBV2 to TRBJ1-6; D call uncertain. The CDR3 is made up of 18 amino acids. Germline-derived CDR1 and CDR2 are SNHLY and FYNNEI. Trimming shortened V by 2 bases and J by 5 bases, and 19 bases separated the two germline ends. The chain's CDR3 is CASSETPPTRFNNSPLHF. The CDR3 nucleotides are TGTGCCAGCAGTGAAACCCCCCCCACGCGCTTTAATAATTCACCCCTCCACTTT.

The CDR3, as DNA: TGTGCCAGCAGCGCCCTGGGGGGTAGCACAGATACGCAGTATTTT. Amino acid sequence: CASSALGGSTDTQYF. The V call is TRBV9, the J call TRBJ2-3; TRBD2 is a possible D gene (6 bases). The V gene's germline CDR1 is SGDLS and CDR2 YYNGEE. V lost 3 bases, J lost 0 bases, and 11 bases lay in between. This CDR3 is built from 15 residues.

The rearrangement links TRBV5-1 to TRBJ2-1; D is unclear. The CDR3 is made up of 15 amino acids. From germline, CDR1 is SGHRS and CDR2 YFSETQ. V dropped 2 bases and J dropped 0 bases, with 9 bases sitting between them. CDR3: CASSFDSSSYNEQFF. The CDR3 coding sequence is TGCGCCAGCAGCTTCGACTCGAGCTCCTACAATGAGCAGTTCTTC.

The chain joins TRBV9 to TRBJ2-2, with 7 nucleotides matching TRBD1. J was trimmed by 0 bases and V by 4 bases; bases with no gene match: 6. The CDR3 spans 16 residues. Germline CDR1 and CDR2: SGDLS and YYNGEE. The CDR3 nucleotides read TGTGCCAGCAGCCCCAGACAGGGATCGAACACCGGGGAGCTGTTTTTT. Translated, it gives CASSPRQGSNTGELFF.

The rearrangement uses TRBV27 and TRBJ1-6; a weak D match, TRBD1 (5 bases). V dropped 2 bases and J dropped 9 bases, with 14 bases sitting between them. Germline CDR1 and CDR2: MNHEY and SMNVEV (reference sequence). The CDR3 has 15 residues. CDR3 nucleotide sequence: TGTGCCAGCAGTTTACAGGAGGGGATCGGTTCACCCCTCCACTTT. Translation: CASSLQEGIGSPLHF.

The chain couples TRBV21-1 to TRBJ2-5; the D call TRBD2 from the table was never checked on the DNA. TRBV21-1 is given as a pseudogene. CDR3 size: 16 residues. CDR3 sequence: CASSKMGGGLKETQYF. The CDR3 DNA sequence: TGTGCCAGCAGCAAAATGGGGGGGGGCTTGAAAGAGACCCAGTACTTC.

This chain connects TRBV18 to TRBJ1-3; D is unclear. The V gene lost 5 bases and the J gene lost 0 bases, with 14 bases spanning the gap. The length of the CDR3 is 16 residues. Per the germline V gene, CDR1 is KGHSH and CDR2 is LQKENI. The DNA of the CDR3 is TGTGCCAGCTCAACGGCGACCTGGAGCTCTGGAAACACCATATATTTT. Encoded protein: CASSTATWSSGNTIYF.

The rearrangement links TRBV6-5 to TRBJ1-2; 11 nucleotides align to TRBD1. The J segment lost 4 bases and the V segment lost 7 bases, leaving 8 bases of the junction unmatched. Germline CDR1 reads MNHEY; CDR2 reads SVGAGI. This CDR3 has 15 residues. CDR3 sequence reads: CASIGRTGGIYGYTF. For the CDR3, the DNA is TGTGCCAGCATCGGAAGGACAGGGGGCATCTATGGCTACACCTTC.

The V call is TRBV15, the J call TRBJ1-6, with D possibly being TRBD1 (6 bases). Germline CDR1 and CDR2: LNHNV and YYDKDF (reference sequence). V was clipped by 5 bases and J by 4 bases, with 21 bases between them. The length of the CDR3 is 18 residues. The CDR3 here is CATSGGPGGGGYNSPLHF. The CDR3 region has the DNA TGTGCCACCAGCGGCGGTCCAGGCGGGGGCGGTTATAATTCACCCCTCCACTTT.

This clone has more than one count but fewer than ten. The chain couples TRBV3-1 (or the pseudogene TRBV3-2) to TRBJ2-2; TRBD2 aligns across 7 bases. The germline V gene has CDR1 LGHDT and CDR2 YNNKEL (reference sequence). The CDR3 consists of 16 residues. V shed 1 base and J 6 bases; nucleotides not matched to a gene: 8. CDR3 residues: CASSQGHGGLAGELFF. The CDR3, as DNA: TGTGCCAGCAGCCAAGGACACGGGGGGTTGGCCGGGGAGCTGTTTTTT.

V and J are TRBV3-1 (or the pseudogene TRBV3-2) and TRBJ2-3, with TRBD1 as a possible D gene (5 bases). The V gene lost 0 bases and the J gene lost 4 bases, with 8 bases spanning the gap. Germline V gene data show CDR1 as LGHDT and CDR2 as YNNKEL (reference sequence). CDR3 length: 14 residues. The CDR3 DNA reads as TGTGCCAGCAGCCAAGAGGGCAGGGCAGATACGCAGTATTTT. Its translation is CASSQEGRADTQYF.

The chain couples TRBV27 to TRBJ2-3; 8 positions agree with TRBD2. J lost 2 bases, V lost 4 bases, and 5 bases had no gene match. Germline loops: CDR1 MNHEY, CDR2 SMNVEV (reference sequence). The CDR3 is 15 residues long. This chain's CDR3 is CASSSASGYTDTQYF. DNA for the CDR3: TGTGCCAGCAGTTCCGCTAGCGGGTACACAGATACGCAGTATTTT.

The chain employs TRBV6-2 or TRBV6-3 and TRBJ2-2; D possibly corresponds to TRBD2 (5 bases). This CDR3 is 15 amino acids long. V lost 6 bases to trimming and J lost 2 bases, with 13 bases between them. Germline V lookup: CDR1 MNHEY, CDR2 SVGEGT. The CDR3 sequence: CASSRPGINTGELFF. For the CDR3, the DNA is TGTGCCAGCAGCCGTCCGGGAATCAACACCGGGGAGCTGTTTTTT.

The genes are TRBV6-2 or TRBV6-3 and TRBJ2-2; 7 bases fit TRBD2. CDR1 is MNHEY, CDR2 SVGEGT, per germline. J lost 6 bases, V lost 2 bases, and 9 bases had no gene match. This CDR3 is built from 16 residues. The DNA of the CDR3 is TGTGCCAGCAGTTACCCGGCAGGACTAGTGGCCGGGGAGCTGTTTTTT. Its protein is CASSYPAGLVAGELFF.

CDR3 bases: TGTGCCAGCAGTTTCCTTCCCCTGGACATCCAGGATGGCTACACCTTC. Residues: CASSFLPLDIQDGYTF. The chain uses TRBV27 and TRBJ1-2; TRBD1 might be the D (5 bases). V gave up 3 bases and J gave up 6 bases, with 20 bases separating them. From germline, CDR1 is MNHEY and CDR2 SMNVEV (reference sequence). CDR3 size: 16 residues.

The rearrangement joins TRBV9 to TRBJ1-6, with TRBD1 as a possible D gene (6 bases). The CDR3 is made up of 15 amino acids. In germline, CDR1 is SGDLS, CDR2 YYNGEE. Trimming stripped 2 bases from V and 7 bases from J, with 13 bases between. The CDR3 sequence: CASSVSQGPNSPLHF. CDR3 nucleotides: TGTGCCAGCAGCGTTTCACAGGGTCCCAATTCACCCCTCCACTTT.

This chain connects TRBV4-2 to TRBJ1-4; 8 nucleotides align to TRBD1. Germline trimming cut 2 bases from V and 7 bases from J; bases unmatched to any gene: 6. Per germline, CDR1 LGHNA and CDR2 YNFKEQ. This CDR3 contains 15 residues. This CDR3 reads CASSQRQGIGEKLFF. The CDR3 DNA is TGTGCCAGCAGCCAAAGACAGGGGATAGGTGAAAAACTGTTTTTT.

The rearrangement uses TRBV14 and TRBJ2-3, with D uncertain. The germline V gene encodes CDR1 SGHDN and CDR2 FVKESK. Trimming took 6 bases from V and 2 from J, leaving 9 bases between them. This CDR3 has 13 amino acids. As DNA, the CDR3 is TGTGCCAGCAGACCAGTATTCACAGATACGCAGTATTTT. It yields the protein CASRPVFTDTQYF.